The 29 T cell receptor beta chains below were found in one sample sequenced in a study of spatial heterogeneity in lung cancer. TCRdb reprocessed the 5' RACE reads via MiXCR and lists one record per CDR3 protein. There are about 6,100 distinct CDR3 sequences in the sample; under 15% occur only once, and 16% lies in the top ten. Time point specified: sample taken at primary tumor resection. The sample in question was lung tissue, obtained at surgery. These receptors were obtained from a human donor with early-stage non-small cell lung cancer.

By share, this clonotype counts as medium-sized. This beta chain came through as a stray read in a library set up for alpha chains, and its size says little. This chain connects TRBV20-1 to TRBJ1-1; D is possibly TRBD1 (5 bases). The germline V gene has CDR1 DFQATT and CDR2 SNEGSKA (reference sequence). Deletions cut 5 bases from V and 6 bases from J, with 10 bases between. This CDR3 spans 11 amino acids. CDR3 sequence (DNA): TGCAGTGCTTATCAAGGGGCTGAAGCTTTCTTT. This encodes CSAYQGAEAFF.

This clonotype has only one observation. The library was built for alpha chains, so this beta chain is an off-target read and its size means little. The V gene is TRBV10-3, the J gene TRBJ2-5, with D tentatively TRBD1 (5 bases). Germline V gives CDR1 ENHRY, CDR2 SYGVKD. The V and J ends lost 2 bases and 6 bases respectively, with 19 bases between them. This CDR3 is built from 16 residues. The CDR3 region is CAISEPEAQGGKTQYF. Here the CDR3 DNA reads TGTGCCATCAGTGAGCCAGAAGCGCAGGGTGGCAAGACCCAGTACTTC.

This clonotype was detected ten times or more. Because the library targeted alpha chains, this beta chain is an off-target read whose size means little. The chain couples TRBV3-1 to TRBJ2-3, with D tentatively TRBD1 (5 bases). The CDR3 loop spans 14 amino acids. Per the germline V gene, CDR1 is LGHDT and CDR2 is YNNKEL (reference sequence). The ends were cut back, 0 bases at V and 11 bases at J, with 15 bases in the middle. Here the CDR3 DNA reads TGTGCCAGCAGCCAAGACAAGAGGACATTAGGGCAGTATTTT. This sequence encodes CASSQDKRTLGQYF.

This clonotype was recorded many times. This beta chain is an unintended read in a library built for alpha chains; its size means little. This sequence joins TRBV24-1 and TRBJ1-5; tentatively, D is TRBD1 (5 bases). This CDR3 spans 15 amino acids. The V gene lost 4 bases and the J gene lost 3 bases, with 12 bases spanning the gap. CDR1 KGHDR and CDR2 SFDVKD come from the germline V gene. Here the CDR3 DNA reads TGTGCCACCAGTGAGGCAGGGCCTCTCAATCAGCCCCAGCATTTT. Residues: CATSEAGPLNQPQHF.

Only a few counts were recorded for this clonotype. This beta chain slipped into a library made for alpha chains as a stray read, so its size is not meaningful. V usage is TRBV5-1 and J usage is TRBJ2-3, with 8 nucleotides matching TRBD1. The CDR3 has 19 residues. V lost 0 bases, J lost 2 bases, and 14 bases stayed unmatched. Germline V gives CDR1 SGHRS, CDR2 YFSETQ. CDR3 protein: CASSLAYSLAGGFTDTQYF. CDR3 nucleotides: TGCGCCAGCAGCTTGGCCTATTCTCTTGCAGGGGGCTTCACAGATACGCAGTATTTT.

This clonotype is deemed medium-sized (0.01 to 0.1%). A library made for alpha chains picked up this beta chain off target, so its size means little. This chain connects TRBV6-6 to TRBJ2-3, with D perhaps TRBD2 (6 bases). The length of the CDR3 is 14 residues. V dropped 5 bases and J dropped 2 bases, with 11 bases sitting between them. CDR1 MNHNY and CDR2 SVGAGI come from the germline V gene (reference sequence). The CDR3 here is CASSGRDSTDTQYF. For the CDR3, the DNA is TGTGCCAGCAGTGGACGGGACTCCACAGATACGCAGTATTTT.

Many counts were recorded for this clonotype. For a library built for alpha chains, this beta chain is a stray read; little rests on its size. The chain carries TRBV12-3 or TRBV12-4 and TRBJ2-5, with D tentatively TRBD1 (5 bases). Trimming left V 1 base short and J 2 bases short, with 11 bases between. The CDR3 sequence is 15 residues long. The CDR3 sequence: CASSLVAPGQETQYF. As DNA, the CDR3 is TGTGCCAGCAGTTTAGTCGCGCCAGGGCAAGAGACCCAGTACTTC.

By its share, this clonotype is medium-sized. A library prepared for alpha chains yielded this beta chain as an off-target read; its size is of little meaning. This sequence joins TRBV3-1 and TRBJ2-1; 8 nucleotides line up with TRBD2. CDR1 is LGHDT and CDR2 is YNNKEL in the germline V gene (reference sequence). J was trimmed by 6 bases and V by 4 bases; bases with no gene match: 11. The CDR3 runs 16 residues. The CDR3 nucleotides are TGTGCCAGCAGCCCCCCGTGGGCGGGAGGTCCCAATGAGCAGTTCTTC. This translates into CASSPPWAGGPNEQFF.

Relative to its sample, this clonotype is medium-sized. This beta chain appears as a stray read in a library generated for alpha chains; its size is not informative. The chain is built from TRBV6-6 and TRBJ1-1; no clear D gene. V lost 4 bases and J lost 2, with 8 bases in between. The CDR3 totals 13 residues. Germline V gene lookup returns CDR1 MNHNY and CDR2 SVGAGI (reference sequence). The chain's CDR3 is CASSSAVNTEAFF. As DNA, the CDR3 is TGTGCCAGCAGTTCAGCAGTTAACACTGAAGCTTTCTTT.

This clonotype qualifies as medium-sized. The size of this beta chain means little, since it is a stray read in a library made for alpha chains. The J gene is TRBJ2-1, the V gene TRBV24-1, with D perhaps matching TRBD2 (5 bases). From germline, CDR1 is KGHDR and CDR2 SFDVKD. The V gene lost 0 bases and the J gene lost 9 bases, with 8 bases spanning the gap. This CDR3 has 13 residues. CDR3 nucleotides: TGTGCCACCAGTGATTTGCCGGGGAGTGAGCAGTTCTTC. It is translated as CATSDLPGSEQFF.

By frequency in the sample, this clonotype is large (0.1 to 1%). With the library built for alpha chains, this beta chain is off target and its frequency is not meaningful. The chain uses TRBV18 and TRBJ2-7, with D possibly being TRBD1 (6 bases). Trimming shortened V by 6 bases and J by 5 bases, and 20 bases separated the two germline ends. Germline V gene sequence: CDR1 KGHSH, CDR2 LQKENI. The CDR3 is 15 residues long. CDR3 coding DNA: TGTGCCAGCTCGGAAGATGGGGGCTACCAGGACGAGCAGTACTTC. This sequence encodes CASSEDGGYQDEQYF. Filled out from reference TRBV18 and TRBJ2-7, the complete variable domain reads NAGVMQNPRHLVRRRGQEARLRCSPMKGHSHVYWYRQLPEEGLKFMVYLQKENIIDESGMPKERFSAEFPKEGPSILRIQQVVRGDSAAYFCASSEDGGYQDEQYFGPGTRLTVT.

By share, this clonotype ranks as medium-sized. This beta chain lies outside the target of a library built for alpha chains; its clone size means little. The chain uses TRBV27 and TRBJ1-2; no clear D. Trimming left V 5 bases short and J 7 bases short, with 17 bases between. Germline V gene data show CDR1 as MNHEY and CDR2 as SMNVEV (reference sequence). The CDR3 has 14 amino acids. In DNA, the CDR3 is TGTGCCAGCAGTCGGGGAAGACACGCTCGTGGCTACACCTTC. It translates to CASSRGRHARGYTF.

This clonotype was counted ten times or more. A library made for alpha chains picked up this beta chain off target, so its size means little. For the CDR3, the DNA is TGCGCCAGCAGAGACATGTCCAACTATGGCTACACCTTC. Its protein product is CASRDMSNYGYTF. This chain joins TRBV4-1 and TRBJ1-2; D ambiguous. CDR3 length: 13 residues. Germline-derived CDR1 and CDR2 are MGHRA and YSYEKL. V lost 6 bases to trimming and J lost 2 bases, with 10 bases between them.

This clonotype was counted at least ten times. This beta chain turned up in a library designed for alpha chains; as an off-target read, its abundance says little. This sequence joins TRBV6-6 and TRBJ1-1, with D unresolved. The CDR3 is 10 residues long. V gave up 6 bases and J gave up 8 bases, with 7 bases separating them. Per the germline V gene, CDR1 is MNHNY and CDR2 is SVGAGI (reference sequence). The DNA for the CDR3 is TGTGCCAGCAGAGGCAGGGAAGCTTTCTTT. It codes for CASRGREAFF.

Sample share makes this clonotype medium-sized. A library prepared for alpha chains yielded this beta chain as an off-target read; its size is of little meaning. The genes are TRBV20-1 and TRBJ1-2; D might be TRBD1 (5 bases). Germline CDR1 reads DFQATT; CDR2 reads SNEGSKA (reference sequence). The CDR3 spans 14 residues. The V end was cut by 6 bases, the J end by 5 bases, with 19 bases between. The CDR3 loop reads CSAQPLQGSYGYTF. DNA for the CDR3: TGCAGTGCCCAACCCCTCCAGGGTTCGTATGGCTACACCTTC.

This clonotype was detected many times. A library made for alpha chains picked up this beta chain off target, so its size means little. The V gene is TRBV9, the J gene TRBJ2-1; perhaps TRBD2 as D (7 bases). The germline V and J ends were trimmed by 5 bases and 6 bases, with 21 bases remaining between them. CDR1 and CDR2 (germline): SGDLS, YYNGEE. CDR3 size: 16 residues. CDR3 in amino acids: CASSTGFGGRANEQFF. The CDR3 DNA sequence: TGTGCCAGCAGTACAGGGTTTGGGGGGAGGGCCAATGAGCAGTTCTTC. Complete variable domain (other parts from reference TRBV9 and TRBJ2-1): DSGVTQTPKHLITATGQRVTLRCSPRSGDLSVYWYQQSLDQGLQFLIQYYNGEERAKGNILERFSAQQFPDLHSELNLSSLELGDSALYFCASSTGFGGRANEQFFGPGTRLTVL.

This clonotype was seen many times. A library made for alpha chains picked up this beta chain off target, so its size means little. The chain employs TRBV12-3 or TRBV12-4 and TRBJ1-1, with TRBD1 matching 8 bases. Trimming at V came to 5 bases and at J to 8 bases, leaving 10 bases not matched to a gene. This CDR3 spans 14 amino acids. In nucleotides, the CDR3 is TGTGCCAGCAGTGTAGGGACAGGCGTTGCGGAAGCTTTCTTT. Protein: CASSVGTGVAEAFF.

Ten or more counts support this clonotype. A much larger clone is a single base away; this may be a read error. The library was prepared for alpha chains; this beta chain is a stray read, so its frequency means little. This rearrangement joins TRBV10-3 to TRBJ1-2, with a possible D match to TRBD1 (5 bases). The CDR3 is 15 residues long. Germline V lookup: CDR1 ENHRY, CDR2 SYGVKD. Trimming took 4 bases from V and 5 from J, leaving 17 bases between them. The CDR3 sequence is CAISGGTQLTYGYTF. DNA of the CDR3: TGTGCCATCAGTGGAGGGACTCAGCTGACGTATGGCTACACCTTC.

In its sample, this clonotype ranks as medium-sized. This beta chain appears as a stray read in a library generated for alpha chains; its size is not informative. V is TRBV12-3 or TRBV12-4 and J is TRBJ2-1, with D unclear. The ends were cut back, 6 bases at V and 5 bases at J, with 5 bases in the middle. The CDR3 sequence is 11 residues long. CDR3 residues: CASSPDNEQFF. CDR3 bases: TGTGCCAGCAGCCCAGACAATGAGCAGTTCTTC.

Of note for this clonotype: Found in a library prepared for alpha chains, this beta chain is an off-target read, and its abundance has little meaning. This chain connects TRBV30 to TRBJ2-3; tentative D call: TRBD2 (6 bases). The CDR3 covers 14 residues. The germline gives CDR1 GTSNPN, CDR2 SVGIG (reference sequence). V lost 2 bases, J lost 2 bases, and 11 bases lay in between. This CDR3 is CAWSTSGYTDTQYF. The CDR3 bases are TGTGCCTGGAGTACCAGCGGGTACACAGATACGCAGTATTTT.

By sample fraction, this clonotype is medium-sized. Since it is a stray read in a library aimed at alpha chains, this beta chain has a size that is not meaningful. The rearrangement links TRBV29-1 to TRBJ1-2, with D possibly being TRBD1 (5 bases). V shed 2 bases and J shed 7 bases, with 14 bases lying between them. Germline V gene sequence: CDR1 SQVTM, CDR2 ANQGSEA. CDR3 size: 13 residues. The chain's CDR3 is CSVETQGTSGYTF. The CDR3 nucleotides are TGCAGCGTTGAAACCCAGGGTACGAGTGGCTACACCTTC.

By share of the sample, this clonotype is medium-sized. This beta chain is a stray sequence in a library constructed for alpha chains; its clone size is not meaningful. The chain uses TRBV7-2 and TRBJ2-3; TRBD1 might be the D (6 bases). V shed 5 bases and J shed 0 bases, with 9 bases lying between them. Per the germline V gene, CDR1 is SGHTA and CDR2 is FQGNSA. This CDR3 region has 14 residues. CDR3 loop: CASSPQGSTDTQYF. The CDR3 DNA sequence: TGTGCCAGCAGCCCCCAGGGGAGCACAGATACGCAGTATTTT. Full variable domain (missing parts from reference TRBV7-2 and TRBJ2-3): GAGVSQSPSNKVTEKGKDVELRCDPISGHTALYWYRQSLGQGLEFLIYFQGNSAPDKSGLPSDRFSAERTGGSVSTLTIQRTQQEDSAVYLCASSPQGSTDTQYFGPGTRLTVL.

This clonotype was detected a few times. As an off-target read in a library built for alpha chains, this beta chain has a frequency of little significance. J is TRBJ2-5 and V is TRBV30; the D gene is possibly TRBD2 (6 bases). In germline, CDR1 is GTSNPN, CDR2 SVGIG (reference sequence). This CDR3 region has 14 residues. Trimming left V 5 bases short and J 2 bases short, with 15 bases between. The CDR3 region has the DNA TGTGCCTGGGGGCACGGGGGTACTCAAGAGACCCAGTACTTC. It translates to CAWGHGGTQETQYF.

In the case of this clonotype: In a library made to pick up alpha chains, this beta chain is a stray read with a size that means little. The chain employs TRBV5-1 and TRBJ2-7, with D tentatively TRBD1 or TRBD2 (5 bases each). The CDR3 runs 15 residues. V dropped 6 bases and J dropped 3 bases, with 19 bases sitting between them. Germline V gene data show CDR1 as SGHRS and CDR2 as YFSETQ. This CDR3 reads CASKRSGTLDYEQYF. DNA of the CDR3: TGCGCCAGCAAAAGGTCCGGGACCCTCGACTACGAGCAGTACTTC.

Comments on this clonotype: This beta chain is off target for a library built for alpha chains, so its abundance means little. In DNA, the CDR3 is TGTGCCAGCAGCTTAACTAGCGGGAGTAATGAGCAGTTCTTC. It translates to CASSLTSGSNEQFF. The V and J genes are TRBV11-2 and TRBJ2-1; TRBD2 matches 11 bases. The CDR3 consists of 14 residues. Germline V gene data show CDR1 as SGHAT and CDR2 as FQNNGV. Trimming cost V 2 bases and J 7 bases; bases outside gene matches: 1.

This clonotype is medium-sized by share. Since the library was made to target alpha chains, this beta chain is a stray read and its abundance is not meaningful. The rearrangement links TRBV3-1 to TRBJ1-1, with D perhaps matching TRBD1 (6 bases). V was shortened by 4 bases and J by 0 bases, with 12 bases between the two germline ends. The CDR3 loop spans 15 amino acids. CDR1 LGHDT and CDR2 YNNKEL come from the germline V gene (reference sequence). DNA for the CDR3: TGTGCCAGCAGCCCGCAGGGGAAAATGAACACTGAAGCTTTCTTT. Protein: CASSPQGKMNTEAFF.

By proportion, this clonotype is medium-sized (0.01 to 0.1%). Because the library targeted alpha chains, this beta chain is an off-target read whose size means little. The J gene is TRBJ2-7, the V gene TRBV20-1; tentatively, D is TRBD2 (6 bases). The CDR3 consists of 16 residues. The germline CDR1 and CDR2 sequences are DFQATT and SNEGSKA (reference sequence). V was trimmed by 2 bases and J by 1 base, leaving 18 bases between them. DNA for the CDR3: TGCAGTGCTAGAATCCCGGAGGGGACCCAATCCTACGAGCAGTACTTC. Translating gives CSARIPEGTQSYEQYF.

The sample holds many counts of this clonotype. Since it is a stray read in a library aimed at alpha chains, this beta chain has a size that is not meaningful. The chain combines TRBV27 with TRBJ1-5, with 10 bases matching TRBD1. CDR3 size: 16 residues. CDR1 and CDR2 (germline): MNHEY, SMNVEV (reference sequence). V was clipped by 6 bases and J by 2 bases; unmatched bases: 7. The CDR3 nucleotides are TGTGCCAGCAGCAAAACCGGGACAGGGGGCAATCAGCCCCAGCATTTT. Translated, it gives CASSKTGTGGNQPQHF.

There are many counts of this clonotype. This beta chain appears as a stray read in a library generated for alpha chains; its size is not informative. The rearrangement links TRBV7-8 to TRBJ2-7; 7 bases are a match to TRBD1. CDR1 SGHVS and CDR2 FQNEAQ come from the germline V gene. There are 14 residues in the CDR3. The V gene end was trimmed by 2 bases and the J gene end by 1 base; junction bases not matched to a gene: 2. Here the CDR3 DNA reads TGTGCCAGCAGCTTACGGGACAGATCCTACGAGCAGTACTTC. Amino acids: CASSLRDRSYEQYF.